The 5 T cell receptor beta chains reported below all come from one sample, sequenced in a study of T cells expressing NK-cell markers. TCRdb reprocessed the 5' RACE reads; each CDR3 protein has one entry and no DNA is given. The specimen's table records about 260,000 distinct CDR3 sequences. Specimen: blood T cells: a sorted CD56 or NKG2C T cell subset, CD4+ or CD8+ T cells, or bulk PBMC T cells (not recorded which). The receptors were sampled from a woman between 18 and 70 years old in good health.

The chain carries TRBV10-2 and TRBJ2-1; with no DNA, the TCRdb D assignment of TRBD2 cannot be verified. This CDR3 region has 19 residues. Germline lookup yields CDR1 WSHSY and CDR2 SAAADI. CDR3 in amino acids: CASSDGLAGKFHHYNEQFF.

The chain uses TRBV20-1 and TRBJ2-5; TCRdb lists TRBD1, though no DNA is available to test this call. CDR3 length equals 13 residues. Germline loops: CDR1 DFQATT, CDR2 SNEGSKA (reference sequence). The CDR3 is CSGALGGQETQYF.

V usage is TRBV4-3 and J usage is TRBJ2-7; the D call of TRBD1 rests on TCRdb alone, since no DNA is present to check it. Germline-derived CDR1 and CDR2 are LGHNA and YSLEER. The CDR3 has 15 residues. CDR3 residues: CASSHATQGTYEQYF.

The chain couples TRBV16 to TRBJ2-7; TCRdb reports TRBD1, a call that lacks DNA to check it against. CDR3 length equals 15 residues. The V gene's germline CDR1 is KGHSY and CDR2 FQNENV. CDR3 sequence reads: CASSQPDRAGYEQYF.

This rearrangement joins TRBV5-6 to TRBJ2-2; TCRdb selects TRBD2, and the lack of DNA leaves this call unchecked. Germline V lookup: CDR1 SGHDT, CDR2 YYEEEE. The CDR3 covers 14 residues. The CDR3 sequence is CASSPRRGGGELFF.